This T cell receptor (beta chain) appears in the sequencing data of a study of T-cell reconstitution after alpha-beta-depleted transplantation in children. This clonotype was seen many times. The CDR3 spans 12 residues. CDR1 and CDR2 (germline): DFQATT, SNEGSKA (reference sequence). Trimming shortened V by 3 bases and J by 11 bases, and 14 bases separated the two germline ends. The library targeted TCRbeta and was prepared with unique molecular identifiers. Via MiXCR, TCRdb re-called the PCR reads, giving one row per CDR3 protein. The sample yields fewer than 550,000 distinct CDR3 sequences, roughly 10% seen once.

V is TRBV20-1 and J is TRBJ2-1; D call uncertain. Sequencing used PBMCs from the stem cell graft donor, obtained from the stem cell graft. This TCR was recovered from a human donor who donated a stem cell graft to a child with acute myeloid leukemia. CDR3 residues: CSAREPEIKQFF. The CDR3 bases are TGCAGTGCTAGGGAACCCGAAATAAAGCAGTTCTTC.